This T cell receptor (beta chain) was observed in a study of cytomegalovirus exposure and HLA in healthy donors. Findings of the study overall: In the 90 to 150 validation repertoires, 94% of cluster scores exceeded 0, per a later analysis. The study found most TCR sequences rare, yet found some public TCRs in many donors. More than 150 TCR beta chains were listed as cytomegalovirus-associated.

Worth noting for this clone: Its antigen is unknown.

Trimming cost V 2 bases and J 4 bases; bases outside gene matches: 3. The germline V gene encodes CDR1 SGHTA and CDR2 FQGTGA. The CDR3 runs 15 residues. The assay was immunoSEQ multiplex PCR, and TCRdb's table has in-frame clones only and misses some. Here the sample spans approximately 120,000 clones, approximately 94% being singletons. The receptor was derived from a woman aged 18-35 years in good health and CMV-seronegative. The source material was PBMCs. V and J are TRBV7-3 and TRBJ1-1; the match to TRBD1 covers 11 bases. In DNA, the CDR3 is TGTGCCAGCAGCTTATCCGGGACAGGGGGCACTGAAGCTTTCTTT. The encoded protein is CASSLSGTGGTEAFF. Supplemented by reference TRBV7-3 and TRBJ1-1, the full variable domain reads GAGVSQTPSNKVTEKGKYVELRCDPISGHTALYWYRQSLGQGPEFLIYFQGTGAADDSGLPNDRFFAVRPEGSVSTLKIQRTERGDSAVYLCASSLSGTGGTEAFFGQGTRLTVV.